The present TCR beta chain was sequenced within a study of control samples from healthy donors and cancer patients (dated by TCRdb to 2020 to 2022). The protocol used for the library was the immunoSEQ multiplex PCR assay. This is the immuneACCESS table as TCRdb keeps it, with only in-frame sequences that have V and J called. A part of the clones is gone; compared with another copy, unresolved V genes explain less than half, and the rest is unexplained. For this sample there are some 100,000 clones; about four fifths appear just once. The top ten constitute roughly a tenth of the sample. CDR1 SGHDT and CDR2 YYEEEE are derived from the germline V gene. Its CDR3 holds 16 amino acids, cysteine through phenylalanine. The retained sequence is limited to the CDR3, 48 bases, with the frame set at the first base. V and J are trimmed by 0 bases and 0 bases, and the gene matches miss 5 bases of the junction.

A note on this clone: Its recognized antigen is unknown. No much larger clone exists at a distance of one base, and base qualities are not known.

The chain uses TRBV5-6 and TRBJ1-2, with 7 central nucleotides matching TRBD1. The material sequenced was blood. This clonotype was sampled from a woman aged 25 to 39 in good health. This receptor has the CDR3 CASSLATGTANYGYTF. At the DNA level, the sequence is TGTGCCAGCAGCTTGGCCACCGGGACAGCTAACTATGGCTACACCTTC.